The rows below give T cell receptor beta chains drawn from one sample of a study of blood T cell repertoires in COVID-19. Data came from immunoSEQ multiplex PCR; TCRdb stores just in-frame clones and leaves some out. The sample includes 100,000 or so clones, around 80% seen only once; the top ten take around 20%. Sequenced: peripheral blood. Receptors were obtained from a human donor in a cohort sampled during active COVID-19. The CDR3 runs from the conserved cysteine through the conserved F or W. Fields, in order: D gene, V gene, clone size, J gene, CDR3 DNA, CDR3 protein. The D gene is left open where the match is weak. Where a row states a size, it is once, few, many or the class of an expanded clone; other rows omit it.

TRBD2	TRBV5-1	once	TRBJ2-1	TGCGCCAGCAGCCTCCCACTAGCGGGAGGGGGCTACAATGAGCAGTTCTTC	CASSLPLAGGGYNEQFF
TRBD1	TRBV5-1	-	TRBJ2-7	TGCGCCAGCAGCTTGTTCGGACAGGGGTACGAGCAGTACTTC	CASSLFGQGYEQYF
TRBD2	TRBV5-1	-	TRBJ2-3	TGCGCCAGCAGCTTGGCCTTAAGCGGGAGGGCCGGTGATACGCAGTATTTT	CASSLALSGRAGDTQYF
TRBD1	TRBV28	-	TRBJ2-7	TGTGCCAGCAGTTTAAGTCAGGGGGCTATAACCTACGAGCAGTACTTC	CASSLSQGAITYEQYF
-	TRBV5-1	-	TRBJ2-7	TGCGCCAGCAGCTTGGAGGTCAGCGCCGAGCAGTACTTC	CASSLEVSAEQYF
-	TRBV5-1	-	TRBJ1-2	TGCGCCAGCAGCTTGGGCAGGGGTTCCGATGGCTACACCTTC	CASSLGRGSDGYTF
-	TRBV28	-	TRBJ1-6	TGTGCCAGCGGGGAAGGGAGCAGGTCTAATTCACCCCTCCACTTT	CASGEGSRSNSPLHF
-	TRBV5-1	once	TRBJ1-3	TGCGCCAGCAGTCGAGGGCAGATCTCTGGAAACACCATATATTTT	CASSRGQISGNTIYF
-	TRBV9	few	TRBJ2-7	TGTGCCAGCAGCGTAGCTCCGGGTTACTACGAGCAGTACTTC	CASSVAPGYYEQYF
-	TRBV28	-	TRBJ1-3	TGTGCCAGCAGTTTGGCAGGCTCTGGAAACACCATATATTTT	CASSLAGSGNTIYF
-	TRBV6-5	-	TRBJ2-7	TGTGCCAGCAGTTCCCTAGGCGAGCAGTACTTC	CASSSLGEQYF
-	TRBV28	-	TRBJ1-1	TGTGCCAGCAGTTTCGTCAACAGGGCGAACACTGAAGCTTTCTTT	CASSFVNRANTEAFF
-	TRBV2	few	TRBJ1-5	TGTGCCAGCAGCGCTCAGAGCAATCAGCCCCAGCATTTT	CASSAQSNQPQHF
-	TRBV3-1/TRBV3-2	-	TRBJ2-7	TGTGCCAGCAGCCAAGAGGTCAGCTCCTACGAGCAGTACTTC	CASSQEVSSYEQYF
TRBD1	TRBV7-8	-	TRBJ1-2	TGTGCCAGCAGCTCCTATCGGACAGGGGGTGGCTACACCTTC	CASSSYRTGGGYTF
-	TRBV5-1	-	TRBJ1-3	TGCGCCAGCAGCTTGGCCGGGCAGGGCTCTGGAAACACCATATATTTT	CASSLAGQGSGNTIYF
TRBD1	TRBV13	-	TRBJ2-6	TGTGCCAGCAATGTCAGGGGGCCATCTGGGGCCAACGTCCTGACTTTC	CASNVRGPSGANVLTF
TRBD1	TRBV7-2	-	TRBJ1-3	TGTGCCAGCAGCGTGACCGGGACAGAACTCTCTGGAAACACCATATATTTT	CASSVTGTELSGNTIYF
-	TRBV6-5	-	TRBJ1-2	TGTGCCAGCTCCGAGGCGGGGGCGGTCTATGGCTACACCTTC	CASSEAGAVYGYTF
TRBD1	TRBV29-1	few	TRBJ2-7	TGCAGCGTTGAAGATTTGGGGACAGGCGAGCAGTACTTC	CSVEDLGTGEQYF
TRBD1	TRBV27	-	TRBJ1-1	TGTGCCAGCAGTTCTCGAGACAGGGGGTCAGGGAACACTGAAGCTTTCTTT	CASSSRDRGSGNTEAFF
-	TRBV30	-	TRBJ1-1	TGTGCCTGGGACAGATCCCGTCCCCAAGCTTTCTTT	CAWDRSRPQAFF
TRBD2	TRBV30	-	TRBJ2-7	TGTGCCTGGGGCGGGAGAAGAAGCTCCTACGAGCAGTACTTC	CAWGGRRSSYEQYF
TRBD1	TRBV2	few	TRBJ2-5	TGTGCCAGCAGCCGGACAGGGGTTATCGGAGAGACCCAGTACTTC	CASSRTGVIGETQYF
-	TRBV5-1	-	TRBJ2-7	TGCGCCAGCAGTTCCAGGACAGTGTCTGTTTACGAGCAGTACTTC	CASSSRTVSVYEQYF